This T cell receptor beta chain was identified in a study of blood T cell repertoires in COVID-19. Sequencing used immunoSEQ multiplex PCR; TCRdb keeps in-frame clones, though not all of them. The repertoire includes about 190,000 clones, about 81% of them detected once, and 2.5% to 3.5% sits in the top ten. The study recruited people aged roughly 18 to 95 years across approximately 23 US areas. Allocation to cohorts depended on clinical history reported by the participants. V gave up 2 bases and J gave up 4 bases; unmatched junction bases: 3. Germline V gene lookup returns CDR1 SNHLY and CDR2 FYNNEI. This CDR3 has 15 residues.

This TCR came from a woman in her twenties or thirties who had recovered from COVID-19. Material: PBMCs or T cells enriched from blood (not recorded which). The chain couples TRBV2 to TRBJ2-3; 10 bases match TRBD2. DNA of the CDR3: TGTGCCAGCAGTGAATCTAGCGGGAGCCCAGATACGCAGTATTTT. This encodes CASSESSGSPDTQYF. The full variable domain, in which reference TRBV2 and TRBJ2-3 provide the parts outside the CDR3, is EPEVTQTPSHQVTQMGQEVILRCVPISNHLYFYWYRQILGQKVEFLVSFYNNEISEKSEIFDDQFSVERPDGSNFTLKIRSTKLEDSAMYFCASSESSGSPDTQYFGPGTRLTVL.